These T cell receptor beta chains were read from a single sample in a study of cytomegalovirus exposure and HLA in healthy donors. Produced via immunoSEQ multiplex PCR; TCRdb's table is partial and in-frame only. The sample has about 180,000 clones; over 75% are singletons. The sequenced material came from PBMCs. The receptors were gathered from a woman aged 25 to 39 in good health and CMV-seronegative. Both conserved end residues are part of each CDR3. Fields, in order: J gene, V gene, D gene, clone size, CDR3 protein, CDR3 DNA. A D gene is named only where the DNA matches it firmly. Size is stated for part of the rows, as once, few or many counts, or as a class when the clone is expanded.

>TRBJ1-2|TRBV10-2|-|few
CATREIANYGYTF
TGCGCCACCAGAGAGATCGCTAACTATGGCTACACCTTC
>TRBJ1-2|TRBV7-6|TRBD1|once
CASSSSLGQGASGYTF
TGTGCCAGCAGCTCATCTCTCGGACAGGGGGCCTCTGGCTACACCTTC
>TRBJ2-2|TRBV19|-|-
CASSHIQGANTGELFF
TGTGCCAGTAGCCACATACAGGGAGCGAACACCGGGGAGCTGTTTTTT
>TRBJ2-7|TRBV10-2|TRBD1|-
CASSYTGGSYEQYF
TGCGCCAGCAGCTATACAGGGGGGTCCTACGAGCAGTACTTC
>TRBJ2-7|TRBV5-6|-|-
CASSRQGHIAGEQYF
TGTGCCAGCAGCCGCCAAGGACACATCGCGGGGGAGCAGTACTTC
>TRBJ1-1|TRBV7-3|TRBD1|-
CASSTTGAMNTEAFF
TGTGCCAGCAGCACGACAGGGGCCATGAACACTGAAGCTTTCTTT
>TRBJ1-2|TRBV6-5|-|-
CASSPQGANYGYTF
TGTGCCAGCAGCCCACAGGGAGCTAACTATGGCTACACCTTC
>TRBJ1-5|TRBV30|TRBD1|-
CAWSGQGKQPQHF
TGTGCCTGGAGTGGACAGGGGAAGCAGCCCCAGCATTTT
>TRBJ2-7|TRBV5-6|TRBD1|-
CASSLHGQAMDEQYF
TGTGCCAGCAGCTTGCATGGACAGGCCATGGACGAGCAGTACTTC
>TRBJ1-5|TRBV7-9|TRBD1|-
CASSFSTGGVGSGNQPQHF
TGTGCCAGCAGCTTTTCGACAGGGGGCGTGGGATCTGGCAATCAGCCCCAGCATTTT
>TRBJ1-5|TRBV6-1|-|-
CASSGEDGNQPQHF
TGTGCCAGCAGCGGGGAGGACGGGAATCAGCCCCAGCATTTT
>TRBJ2-7|TRBV19|-|-
CASGNPESYEQYF
TGTGCCAGTGGAAATCCGGAGTCCTACGAGCAGTACTTC
>TRBJ1-2|TRBV10-3|TRBD1|-
CAIRPGQGDYGYTF
TGTGCCATCAGACCGGGACAGGGGGACTATGGCTACACCTTC
>TRBJ2-3|TRBV4-2|TRBD2|-
CASHRLAGASTDTQYF
TGTGCCAGCCACAGGCTAGCGGGGGCGAGCACAGATACGCAGTATTTT
>TRBJ1-1|TRBV19|TRBD1|-
CASSIGGRGLAEAFF
TGTGCCAGTAGTATAGGTGGCAGGGGGTTGGCTGAAGCTTTCTTT
>TRBJ1-2|TRBV5-6|-|-
CASSNTPNYGYTF
TGTGCCAGCAGCAACACACCTAACTATGGCTACACCTTC
>TRBJ1-2|TRBV25-1|-|-
CASSEFTGNYGYTF
TGTGCCAGCAGTGAATTTACAGGGAACTATGGCTACACCTTC
>TRBJ1-6|TRBV9|-|-
CASSPRGETSNSPLHF
TGTGCCAGCAGCCCAAGGGGCGAAACCTCAAATTCACCCCTCCACTTT
>TRBJ2-2|TRBV7-3|TRBD2|-
CASSRARGGTGELFF
TGTGCCAGCAGTCGAGCGCGGGGGGGCACCGGGGAGCTGTTTTTT
>TRBJ1-4|TRBV7-9|-|-
CASSSGLNNEKLFF
TGTGCCAGCAGCTCGGGACTGAATAATGAAAAACTGTTTTTT
>TRBJ1-1|TRBV30|-|-
CAWIQASNTEAFF
TGTGCCTGGATTCAGGCGTCGAACACTGAAGCTTTCTTT
>TRBJ1-5|TRBV23-1|-|once
CASSQILDNEPGSNQPQHF
TGCGCCAGCAGTCAAATACTCGACAACGAGCCCGGGAGTAATCAGCCCCAGCATTTT